This T cell receptor beta chain was sequenced during a study of T cells in Graves' hyperthyroidism and ophthalmopathy. Study conclusions and caveats: Ophthalmopathy cases were set apart from stable hyperthyroidism by a 13 V-J model.

This clonotype was counted at least ten times. Its cognate antigen is unknown. CDR1 is SGHRS, CDR2 YFSETQ, per germline. The V end lost 0 bases, the J end lost 1 base, and 10 bases lay between the germline ends. This CDR3 region has 15 residues. Amplification of TCR beta CDR3 regions was performed using RNA transcripts as template. HTBI primers were used for first-round RT-PCR of the TCR CDR3. TCRdb reprocessed the multiplex PCR reads via MiXCR and lists one record per CDR3 protein. Seen here are roughly 280,000 distinct CDR3 sequences, approximately 17% observed once, and the top ten hold around 61%. For ophthalmopathy patients, the Clinical Activity Score was at least 3 and the NOSPECS grade at least 4; duration was under 3 months. Clinical symptoms, serum thyroxine and TRAb, thyroid ultrasound and orbital computed tomography were used for the diagnoses.

The source material was blood. The receptor's source is a woman aged 60 to 75 with Graves' ophthalmopathy. The gene calls are TRBV5-1 and TRBJ1-1, with D perhaps matching TRBD1 (6 bases). CDR3 nucleotide sequence: TGCGCCAGCAGCTTGGCCGCAGGGGCGAACACTGAAGCTTTCTTT. Protein product: CASSLAAGANTEAFF. Full variable domain (outside the CDR3, taken from reference TRBV5-1 and TRBJ1-1): KAGVTQTPRYLIKTRGQQVTLSCSPISGHRSVSWYQQTPGQGLQFLFEYFSETQRNKGNFPGRFSGRQFSNSRSEMNVSTLELGDSALYLCASSLAAGANTEAFFGQGTRLTVV.